This is a list of T cell receptor beta chains from one sample in a study of shared clonotypes between healthy human individuals. Only in-frame clones appear in the TCRdb table, and some are missing; sequencing was by immunoSEQ multiplex PCR. The sample records some 690,000 clones, around 90% being singletons. The sample was memory CD8+ T cells from PBMCs. All receptors derive from a man aged 18 to 29 in good health. Some clones in this sample may be carry-over from other donors' samples. Each CDR3 is given with its conserved first and last residue. Fields, in order: J gene, clone size, V gene, D gene, CDR3 DNA, CDR3 protein. A D gene is named only where the DNA matches it firmly. A clone size is listed for some rows: how often the clone was seen (once, few, many), or a class if it is expanded.

J gene: TRBJ1-2
clone size: .
V gene: TRBV9
D gene: .
CDR3 DNA: TGTGCCAGCAGCCCCCCCGGGGTGAGCTATGGCTACACCTTC
CDR3 protein: CASSPPGVSYGYTF

J gene: TRBJ2-5
clone size: .
V gene: TRBV5-1
D gene: .
CDR3 DNA: TGCGCCAGCAGCAAACAGGGACCACTACAAGAGACCCAGTACTTC
CDR3 protein: CASSKQGPLQETQYF

J gene: TRBJ2-3
clone size: .
V gene: TRBV10-3
D gene: TRBD1
CDR3 DNA: TGTGCCATCAGTGAGTGGAACAGGGGGAGATCGAACGATACGCAGTATTTT
CDR3 protein: CAISEWNRGRSNDTQYF

J gene: TRBJ1-1
clone size: .
V gene: TRBV28
D gene: TRBD1
CDR3 DNA: TGTGCCAGCACAGAGGACAGGGGGTCCACTGAAGCTTTCTTT
CDR3 protein: CASTEDRGSTEAFF

J gene: TRBJ1-1
clone size: .
V gene: TRBV10-3
D gene: .
CDR3 DNA: TGTGCCATCAGTGGGGGACGCCCGAACACTGAAGCTTTCTTT
CDR3 protein: CAISGGRPNTEAFF

J gene: TRBJ2-3
clone size: .
V gene: TRBV7-9
D gene: TRBD2
CDR3 DNA: TGTGCCAGCATCTTCACGGCGGGAGTGGCAGATACGCAGTATTTT
CDR3 protein: CASIFTAGVADTQYF

J gene: TRBJ2-1
clone size: .
V gene: TRBV7-9
D gene: .
CDR3 DNA: TGTGCCACCAGGGGTGGTGCGCTAGAGCAGTTCTTC
CDR3 protein: CATRGGALEQFF

J gene: TRBJ1-1
clone size: .
V gene: TRBV7-3
D gene: .
CDR3 DNA: TGTGCCAGCAGCGGTGGAGGGCGCGAGTCTGAAGCTTTCTTT
CDR3 protein: CASSGGGRESEAFF

J gene: TRBJ2-5
clone size: .
V gene: TRBV28
D gene: TRBD1
CDR3 DNA: TGTGCCAGCAGTTTAATAGGGCAGGGGGCGCCCCGAGAGACCCAGTACTTC
CDR3 protein: CASSLIGQGAPRETQYF

J gene: TRBJ2-3
clone size: .
V gene: TRBV5-1
D gene: .
CDR3 DNA: TGCGCCAGCAGCCCTGCAGTCCGAGGCACAGATACGCAGTATTTT
CDR3 protein: CASSPAVRGTDTQYF

J gene: TRBJ1-4
clone size: once
V gene: TRBV9
D gene: .
CDR3 DNA: TGTGCCAGCAGCGTAGAGGAGGTAGAGCGAGAAAAACTGTTTTTT
CDR3 protein: CASSVEEVEREKLFF

J gene: TRBJ2-1
clone size: .
V gene: TRBV6-5
D gene: TRBD2
CDR3 DNA: TGTGCCAGCAGTTACTTGTCGGGAGGGCCTGGCAATGAGCAGTTCTTC
CDR3 protein: CASSYLSGGPGNEQFF

J gene: TRBJ2-1
clone size: .
V gene: TRBV10-3
D gene: TRBD1
CDR3 DNA: TGTGCCATTGGACCGGGACAGGGGGTTCATGGGCAGTTCTTC
CDR3 protein: CAIGPGQGVHGQFF

J gene: TRBJ2-7
clone size: .
V gene: TRBV13
D gene: .
CDR3 DNA: TGTGCCAGCAGCTTTCATCAGGGTACCTACGAGCAGTACTTC
CDR3 protein: CASSFHQGTYEQYF

J gene: TRBJ1-5
clone size: .
V gene: TRBV7-6
D gene: .
CDR3 DNA: TGTGCCAGCAGCTTCGGTTACGGGGAATTGGGCAATCAGCCCCAGCATTTT
CDR3 protein: CASSFGYGELGNQPQHF

J gene: TRBJ2-7
clone size: .
V gene: TRBV15
D gene: TRBD1
CDR3 DNA: TGTGCCACCAGCACCTTCCGGACAGGGGTCTACGAGCAGTACTTC
CDR3 protein: CATSTFRTGVYEQYF

J gene: TRBJ2-5
clone size: .
V gene: TRBV7-9
D gene: TRBD2
CDR3 DNA: TGTGCCAGCGACCTAGCGGAACAAGAGACCCAGTACTTC
CDR3 protein: CASDLAEQETQYF

J gene: TRBJ2-1
clone size: .
V gene: TRBV30
D gene: .
CDR3 DNA: TGTGCCTGGAGTCCGACTGGGAATGAGCAGTTCTTC
CDR3 protein: CAWSPTGNEQFF

J gene: TRBJ2-1
clone size: .
V gene: TRBV27
D gene: .
CDR3 DNA: TGTGCCAGCAGTTTATCGATTCTCCATTACAATGAGCAGTTCTTC
CDR3 protein: CASSLSILHYNEQFF

J gene: TRBJ1-5
clone size: few
V gene: TRBV15
D gene: TRBD1
CDR3 DNA: TGTGCCACCAGCAGGGGACAGGGGAGCAATCAGCCCCAGCATTTT
CDR3 protein: CATSRGQGSNQPQHF

J gene: TRBJ1-1
clone size: .
V gene: TRBV11-2
D gene: .
CDR3 DNA: TGTGCCAGCAGCTTCGGACAGTTGAACACTGAAGCTTTCTTT
CDR3 protein: CASSFGQLNTEAFF

J gene: TRBJ1-6
clone size: .
V gene: TRBV28
D gene: TRBD1
CDR3 DNA: TGTGCCAGCAGTCCGAAAACAGGGGATTCACCCCTCCACTTT
CDR3 protein: CASSPKTGDSPLHF

J gene: TRBJ2-5
clone size: .
V gene: TRBV9
D gene: TRBD2
CDR3 DNA: TGTGCCAGCAGCGTAGCTTGGCTAGCGGGAGTGGAGACCCAGTACTTC
CDR3 protein: CASSVAWLAGVETQYF

J gene: TRBJ2-7
clone size: once
V gene: TRBV27
D gene: .
CDR3 DNA: TGTGCCAGCAGCTTTGGGGCCTCCTACGAGCAGTACTTC
CDR3 protein: CASSFGASYEQYF

J gene: TRBJ1-4
clone size: few
V gene: TRBV27
D gene: .
CDR3 DNA: TGTGCCAGCAGTGTGGGGGTAACCGAAAAACTGTTTTTT
CDR3 protein: CASSVGVTEKLFF

J gene: TRBJ2-7
clone size: .
V gene: TRBV27
D gene: .
CDR3 DNA: TGTGCCAGCAGTTTATCGACAGGCTACGAGCAGTACTTC
CDR3 protein: CASSLSTGYEQYF

J gene: TRBJ1-4
clone size: .
V gene: TRBV5-5
D gene: TRBD1
CDR3 DNA: TGTGCCAGCAGCATGGAGTATGGGACAGGGGCTGAAAAACTGTTTTTT
CDR3 protein: CASSMEYGTGAEKLFF

J gene: TRBJ2-6
clone size: .
V gene: TRBV7-3
D gene: .
CDR3 DNA: TGTGCCAGCAGCTTAAAGGGTGGTGGGGCCAACGTCCTGACTTTC
CDR3 protein: CASSLKGGGANVLTF

J gene: TRBJ2-1
clone size: .
V gene: TRBV27
D gene: TRBD2
CDR3 DNA: TGTGCCAGCAGTTTATGGGGTCGGCTAGCGGGCTCCTACAATGAGCAGTTCTTC
CDR3 protein: CASSLWGRLAGSYNEQFF

J gene: TRBJ2-7
clone size: .
V gene: TRBV6-5
D gene: .
CDR3 DNA: TGTGCCAGCAGTTACGGGGGGCTCTACGAGCAGTACTTC
CDR3 protein: CASSYGGLYEQYF

J gene: TRBJ2-3
clone size: many
V gene: TRBV6-5
D gene: .
CDR3 DNA: TGTGCCAGCAGAATGGGGATCTACACAGATACGCAGTATTTT
CDR3 protein: CASRMGIYTDTQYF

J gene: TRBJ1-1
clone size: .
V gene: TRBV6-1
D gene: .
CDR3 DNA: TGTGCCAGCAGCGGATTTGGGGTGGGTGATGAAGCTTTCTTT
CDR3 protein: CASSGFGVGDEAFF

J gene: TRBJ2-7
clone size: .
V gene: TRBV27
D gene: .
CDR3 DNA: TGTGCCAGCAGTTTTGCAGGGAATCCCTACGAGCAGTACTTC
CDR3 protein: CASSFAGNPYEQYF

J gene: TRBJ1-2
clone size: .
V gene: TRBV27
D gene: TRBD1
CDR3 DNA: TGTGCCAGCAGTTCGGGACAGGGGGTTGTCTATGGCTACACCTTC
CDR3 protein: CASSSGQGVVYGYTF

J gene: TRBJ1-5
clone size: .
V gene: TRBV5-6
D gene: TRBD1
CDR3 DNA: TGTGCCAGCAGCCTAGGGGGCCCATCCTCTCTCCAGCATTTT
CDR3 protein: CASSLGGPSSLQHF

J gene: TRBJ2-7
clone size: once
V gene: TRBV9
D gene: TRBD1
CDR3 DNA: TGTGCCAGCAGCACAGACAGGGCCGGCGAGCAGTACTTC
CDR3 protein: CASSTDRAGEQYF

J gene: TRBJ2-2
clone size: .
V gene: TRBV2
D gene: .
CDR3 DNA: TGTGCCAGCAGAGGCTCCCACGGATCCGGGGAGCTGTTTTTT
CDR3 protein: CASRGSHGSGELFF

J gene: TRBJ2-3
clone size: once
V gene: TRBV5-6
D gene: .
CDR3 DNA: TGTGCCAGCAGCTTAGACGGGGGATGGAGCACAGATACGCAGTATTTT
CDR3 protein: CASSLDGGWSTDTQYF

J gene: TRBJ1-1
clone size: .
V gene: TRBV29-1
D gene: TRBD1
CDR3 DNA: TGCAGCGTTGATCCAGTCCGACAGGGGGAAATGAACACTGAAGCTTTCTTT
CDR3 protein: CSVDPVRQGEMNTEAFF

J gene: TRBJ1-5
clone size: .
V gene: TRBV5-8
D gene: TRBD1
CDR3 DNA: TGTGCCAGCAGCTCGGGACAGATAGACAATCAGCCCCAGCATTTT
CDR3 protein: CASSSGQIDNQPQHF